There are a few counts of the clone carrying this T cell receptor (beta chain). The antigen is unknown. The data are from a study of beta chain features in type 1 diabetes. Study-level results: In all four CD4+ subsets, TCRB CDR3 length was significantly, moderately reduced in type 1 diabetes.

All of the isolated RNA was reverse transcribed, so expressed TCRB transcripts were sequenced. This table comes from immunoSEQ multiplex PCR, and its TCRdb copy is limited to in-frame clones, with some not included. The sample has roughly 230,000 clones, about 11% seen once. The CDR3 is made up of 14 amino acids. The V end was cut by 2 bases, the J end by 4 bases, with 11 bases between. CDR1 and CDR2 from the germline V gene are MNHEY and SMNVEV (reference sequence). Sequenced material: naive CD4+ T cells from blood. This receptor was obtained from a man aged 25-45 years with type 1 diabetes. The genes are TRBV27 and TRBJ2-5; TRBD1 is a possible D gene (6 bases). The CDR3: CASSLNRAGETQYF. In DNA form, the CDR3 reads TGTGCCAGCAGTTTAAACAGGGCGGGAGAGACCCAGTACTTC.